Shown below are 6 T cell receptor beta chains from a single sample sequenced in a study of T cell changes during pregnancy in multiple sclerosis. Libraries were prepared by immunoSEQ multiplex PCR; TCRdb keeps only in-frame clonotypes and omits some of them. Counted here are 100,000 or so clones, approximately 94% occurring once; the ten biggest clones make up approximately 1.2%. Material: peripheral blood, obtained in the second trimester of pregnancy. Receptors originate from a female donor with multiple sclerosis, enrolled in a pregnancy study.

DNA for the CDR3: TGTGCCAGCAGTAGACAGGCCGGGAACACCATATATTTT. Translating gives CASSRQAGNTIYF. This rearrangement joins TRBV28 to TRBJ1-3; possible D gene TRBD1, 6 bases. The CDR3 runs 13 residues. V was cut by 5 bases and J by 7 bases, with 12 bases left in between. Germline lookup yields CDR1 MDHEN and CDR2 SYDVKM.

The V and J genes are TRBV30 and TRBJ1-5, with D tentatively TRBD1 (5 bases). This CDR3 has 12 residues. Trimming removed 4 bases from V and 9 bases from J, with 13 bases in between. CDR1 is GTSNPN, CDR2 SVGIG, per germline (reference sequence). This CDR3 reads CAWNIGVGPQHF. CDR3 coding DNA: TGTGCCTGGAACATAGGGGTAGGGCCCCAGCATTTT. The full variable domain, in which reference TRBV30 and TRBJ1-5 provide the parts outside the CDR3, is SQTIHQWPATLVQPVGSPLSLECTVEGTSNPNLYWYRQAAGRGLQLLFYSVGIGQISSEVPQNLSASRPQDRQFILSSKKLLLSDSGFYLCAWNIGVGPQHFGDGTRLSIL.

The rearrangement uses TRBV7-3 and TRBJ1-4, with D perhaps TRBD1 (5 bases). V shed 1 base and J shed 7 bases, with 16 bases lying between them. The CDR3 contains 16 residues. In germline, CDR1 is SGHTA, CDR2 FQGTGA. The DNA of the CDR3 is TGTGCCAGCAGCTTAAATGACGGGGGTAGTGGTGAAAAACTGTTTTTT. Translating gives CASSLNDGGSGEKLFF.

The chain couples TRBV18 to TRBJ2-7; TRBD1 is a possible D gene (6 bases). V was cut by 4 bases and J by 1 base, with 14 bases left in between. This CDR3 has 15 residues. Germline CDR1 reads KGHSH; CDR2 reads LQKENI. The CDR3 DNA reads TGTGCCAGCTCACTCACAGGGCTTGCTTCCTACGAGCAGTACTTC. Protein sequence: CASSLTGLASYEQYF.

The V call is TRBV7-3, the J call TRBJ2-5; TRBD2 is a possible D gene (6 bases). Between the trimmed V and J ends, which lost 5 bases and 2 bases, there was a span of 15 bases. Per germline, CDR1 SGHTA and CDR2 FQGTGA. CDR3 length: 15 residues. The CDR3 DNA reads TGTGCCAGCAGCCCAATGAGCGGGCCTCAAGAGACCCAGTACTTC. This codes for CASSPMSGPQETQYF.

J is TRBJ2-1 and V is TRBV5-1; a weak D match, TRBD2 (6 bases). From germline, CDR1 is SGHRS and CDR2 YFSETQ. The CDR3 consists of 15 residues. Trimming took off 5 bases at V and 0 bases at J, with 12 bases between the two ends. The CDR3 sequence is CASRRRVSSYNEQFF. The CDR3 nucleotides are TGCGCCAGCAGGCGGAGGGTGAGCTCCTACAATGAGCAGTTCTTC.